What follows are 25 T cell receptor beta chains derived from one specimen sequenced in a study of T cell repertoires in ileal Crohn's disease. Some clones are missing from TCRdb's copy, which holds only in-frame ones; the method was immunoSEQ multiplex PCR. The table lists around 7,000 clones, 72% of them singletons, with 9% in the top ten. Time point given: neoterminal ileum biopsy at postoperative endoscopy, about 6 months after surgery. The source material was ileal tissue. Every receptor here comes from an adult with Crohn's disease.

The rearrangement uses TRBV13 and TRBJ2-5; possible D gene TRBD1, 6 bases. The V and J ends lost 4 bases and 4 bases respectively, with 13 bases between them. The CDR3 runs to 14 residues. Germline lookup yields CDR1 PRHDT and CDR2 FYEKMQ (reference sequence). In nucleotides, the CDR3 is TGTGCCAGCAGCTCCAGGGGCTCAGGAGAGACCCAGTACTTC. Its translation: CASSSRGSGETQYF.

The rearrangement uses TRBV30 and TRBJ1-4, with TRBD1 identical over 7 bases. The CDR3 is 13 amino acids. Germline V gives CDR1 GTSNPN, CDR2 SVGIG (reference sequence). With 0 bases clipped from V and 11 bases from J, the junction kept 6 bases outside the gene matches. CDR3 loop: CAWSVGTATKLFF. In DNA, the CDR3 is TGTGCCTGGAGTGTAGGGACAGCAACTAAACTGTTTTTT.

The rearrangement links TRBV19 to TRBJ1-2, with 8 positions matching TRBD1. Germline CDR1 LNHDA, CDR2 SQIVND (reference sequence). The ends lost 6 bases at V and 6 bases at J; junction bases unmatched: 9. The CDR3 runs 14 residues. In nucleotides, the CDR3 is TGTGCCAGTAGGGAGGGACAGGAAGTCCATGGCTACACCTTC. It is translated as CASREGQEVHGYTF. The complete variable domain, with remaining parts taken from reference TRBV19 and TRBJ1-2, reads DGGITQSPKYLFRKEGQNVTLSCEQNLNHDAMYWYRQDPGQGLRLIYYSQIVNDFQKGDIAEGYSVSREKKESFPLTVTSAQKNPTAFYLCASREGQEVHGYTFGSGTRLTVV.

The rearrangement uses TRBV11-2 and TRBJ2-2; D is uncertain. Trimming removed 6 bases at V and 6 bases at J, with 5 bases between. The CDR3 contains 11 residues. Germline V gene lookup returns CDR1 SGHAT and CDR2 FQNNGV. As DNA, the CDR3 is TGTGCCAGCAGAGAGGCCGGGGAGCTGTTTTTT. Protein product: CASREAGELFF.

The genes are TRBV11-2 and TRBJ2-7; 9 bases fit TRBD1. V lost 4 bases and J lost 3; bases outside the gene matches: 4. In germline, CDR1 is SGHAT, CDR2 FQNNGV. The length of the CDR3 is 14 residues. CDR3 protein: CASSSGTGIYEQYF. The DNA for the CDR3 is TGTGCCAGCAGCTCCGGGACAGGGATCTACGAGCAGTACTTC.

This clone was recorded once. The chain couples TRBV7-9 to TRBJ2-5; 8 bases line up with TRBD2. Germline loops: CDR1 SEHNR, CDR2 FQNEAQ (reference sequence). This CDR3 spans 14 amino acids. Trimming took 5 bases from V and 7 from J; bases not matched to a gene: 9. CDR3 coding DNA: TGTGCCAGCAGCCCTAGCGGGCTACAAAGGACCCAGTACTTC. Translation gives CASSPSGLQRTQYF.

The chain uses TRBV6-1 and TRBJ2-2; TRBD2 aligns across 10 bases. V lost 1 base to trimming and J lost 4 bases; unmatched junction nucleotides: 3. CDR1 and CDR2 (germline): MNHNS, SASEGT. The CDR3 has 16 amino acids. This CDR3 is CASSEVGTSVTGELFF. The CDR3 DNA reads as TGTGCCAGCAGTGAAGTAGGGACTAGCGTCACCGGGGAGCTGTTTTTT.

This chain links TRBV6-5 with TRBJ2-7; D perhaps matches TRBD1 (6 bases). This CDR3 comprises 14 residues. Trimming left V 6 bases short and J 4 bases short, with 16 bases between. In germline, CDR1 is MNHEY, CDR2 SVGAGI. CDR3 amino acids: CASRNGARGYEQYF. CDR3 bases: TGTGCCAGCAGGAACGGGGCCAGGGGATACGAGCAGTACTTC.

The chain links TRBV5-1 to TRBJ1-2; TRBD1 aligns across 8 bases. The V gene's germline CDR1 is SGHRS and CDR2 YFSETQ. V lost 0 bases to trimming and J lost 3 bases; unmatched junction nucleotides: 4. The CDR3 is made up of 15 amino acids. CDR3 amino acids: CASSLGGQGYYGYTF. The CDR3 nucleotides are TGCGCCAGCAGCTTGGGAGGACAGGGATACTATGGCTACACCTTC.

This rearrangement joins TRBV30 to TRBJ2-5; TRBD2 matches at 9 bases. Germline V gene sequence: CDR1 GTSNPN, CDR2 SVGIG (reference sequence). Trimming cost V 0 bases and J 0 bases; bases outside gene matches: 2. CDR3 length: 15 residues. The DNA of the CDR3 is TGTGCCTGGAGTGTGGCGGGGGGGAACCAAGAGACCCAGTACTTC. As protein: CAWSVAGGNQETQYF.

The J gene is TRBJ2-7, the V gene TRBV19; TRBD2 is a possible D gene (5 bases). Germline V gene data show CDR1 as LNHDA and CDR2 as SQIVND (reference sequence). The CDR3 loop spans 14 amino acids. Trimming cost V 3 bases and J 3 bases, with 12 bases left between them. The CDR3 loop is CASSIGRASYEQYF. In DNA, the CDR3 is TGTGCCAGTAGTATTGGGCGGGCGAGCTACGAGCAGTACTTC.

The chain has TRBV19 and TRBJ1-6; TRBD1 matches at 8 bases. The CDR3 extends over 16 amino acids. Germline CDR1 is LNHDA and CDR2 is SQIVND (reference sequence). The V and J ends lost 5 bases and 7 bases, in that order; junction bases with no gene match: 10. The CDR3: CASSPRQGNRNSPLHF. CDR3 sequence (DNA): TGTGCCAGTAGTCCCCGACAGGGGAATAGGAATTCACCCCTCCACTTT. The variable domain in full, with the rest retrieved from reference TRBV19 and TRBJ1-6, is DGGITQSPKYLFRKEGQNVTLSCEQNLNHDAMYWYRQDPGQGLRLIYYSQIVNDFQKGDIAEGYSVSREKKESFPLTVTSAQKNPTAFYLCASSPRQGNRNSPLHFGNGTRLTVT.

This clone was seen a handful of times. The rearrangement joins TRBV27 to TRBJ2-7, with a weak D call TRBD1 (6 bases). Looked up from germline, CDR1 is MNHEY and CDR2 is SMNVEV (reference sequence). The V end lost 7 bases, the J end lost 3 bases, and 13 bases lay between the germline ends. There are 13 residues in the CDR3. Here the CDR3 reads CASKGDIGYEQYF. CDR3 nucleotide sequence: TGTGCCAGCAAAGGGGACATAGGCTACGAGCAGTACTTC.

The V call is TRBV5-1, the J call TRBJ2-5, with a possible D match to TRBD2 (6 bases). V was shortened by 5 bases and J by 5 bases, with 22 bases between the two germline ends. CDR3 length: 16 residues. Germline CDR1 is SGHRS and CDR2 is YFSETQ. The CDR3 here is CASSSFSGRVGETQYF. The DNA for the CDR3 is TGCGCCAGCAGTAGCTTTAGCGGCAGGGTAGGGGAGACCCAGTACTTC.

V usage is TRBV5-1 and J usage is TRBJ2-7; D may be TRBD2 (7 bases). Germline V gene lookup returns CDR1 SGHRS and CDR2 YFSETQ. The CDR3 totals 15 residues. The V end was cut by 4 bases, the J end by 1 base, with 15 bases between. The CDR3, as DNA: TGCGCCAGCAGCCACATCGGGGGGCCTTCCTACGAGCAGTACTTC. Its protein product is CASSHIGGPSYEQYF. The complete variable domain, with remaining parts taken from reference TRBV5-1 and TRBJ2-7, reads KAGVTQTPRYLIKTRGQQVTLSCSPISGHRSVSWYQQTPGQGLQFLFEYFSETQRNKGNFPGRFSGRQFSNSRSEMNVSTLELGDSALYLCASSHIGGPSYEQYFGPGTRLTVT.

This chain connects TRBV5-1 to TRBJ1-1, with D hard to call. The CDR3 extends over 14 amino acids. In germline, CDR1 is SGHRS, CDR2 YFSETQ. V was pared by 4 bases and J by 2 bases, with 12 bases between. The CDR3: CASSHTTPNTEAFF. The CDR3, as DNA: TGCGCCAGCAGCCACACCACACCTAACACTGAAGCTTTCTTT.

The chain uses TRBV7-2 and TRBJ1-5; tentative D call: TRBD1 (6 bases). The V gene's germline CDR1 is SGHTA and CDR2 FQGNSA. V was trimmed by 1 base and J by 2 bases, leaving 15 bases between them. The CDR3 is 17 residues long. The chain's CDR3 is CASSLVPGGLGNQPQHF. CDR3 nucleotides: TGTGCCAGCAGCTTAGTTCCGGGGGGGCTCGGCAATCAGCCCCAGCATTTT.

This clone was observed once. The gene calls are TRBV27 and TRBJ2-1; 10 positions match TRBD2. V trimming: 4 bases; J trimming: 3 bases; junction bases outside the gene matches: 9. There are 17 residues in the CDR3. Per the germline V gene, CDR1 is MNHEY and CDR2 is SMNVEV (reference sequence). The chain's CDR3 is CASSSESSGRIYNEQFF. CDR3 coding DNA: TGTGCCAGCAGTTCCGAATCTAGCGGGAGAATCTACAATGAGCAGTTCTTC.

The V gene is TRBV14, the J gene TRBJ1-2; 9 nucleotides line up with TRBD1. The trim removed 2 bases at V and 8 bases at J, leaving 9 bases unmatched. Per the germline V gene, CDR1 is SGHDN and CDR2 is FVKESK. The CDR3 covers 15 residues. The CDR3 loop is CASSQLDRGSRGYTF. DNA of the CDR3: TGTGCCAGCAGCCAACTCGACAGGGGGTCTCGCGGCTACACCTTC.

The rearrangement joins TRBV7-9 to TRBJ2-7, with TRBD2 matching over 7 bases. CDR3 size: 15 residues. Germline CDR1 reads SEHNR; CDR2 reads FQNEAQ (reference sequence). The V and J ends lost 8 bases and 0 bases, in that order; junction bases with no gene match: 10. CDR3 amino acids: CASSDGGGLSYEQYF. Written as DNA, the CDR3 is TGTGCCAGCTCGGACGGGGGAGGGCTCTCCTACGAGCAGTACTTC. The full variable domain, in which reference TRBV7-9 and TRBJ2-7 provide the parts outside the CDR3, is DTGVSQNPRHKITKRGQNVTFRCDPISEHNRLYWYRQTLGQGPEFLTYFQNEAQLEKSRLLSDRFSAERPKGSFSTLEIQRTEQGDSAMYLCASSDGGGLSYEQYFGPGTRLTVT.

This clone was seen a handful of times. Here the CDR3 reads CASSRLTSGETRYEQYF. The CDR3, as DNA: TGCGCCAGCAGCCGGTTGACTAGCGGGGAGACTAGATACGAGCAGTACTTC. The V call is TRBV5-1, the J call TRBJ2-5, with TRBD2 matching 11 bases. TRBJ2-7 matches the DNA end more closely, so the J call is doubtful. CDR1 is SGHRS and CDR2 is YFSETQ in the germline V gene. The CDR3 spans 17 residues.

V usage is TRBV19 and J usage is TRBJ2-1; D may be TRBD2 (6 bases). Germline CDR1 and CDR2: LNHDA and SQIVND (reference sequence). V lost 5 bases, J lost 4 bases, and 15 bases lay in between. This CDR3 has 15 residues. This CDR3 reads CASSVWGTPYNEQFF. In DNA form, the CDR3 reads TGTGCCAGTAGTGTTTGGGGGACTCCTTACAATGAGCAGTTCTTC.

The chain joins TRBV30 to TRBJ2-3; weak D call: TRBD2 (7 bases). Trimming took 5 bases from V and 4 from J, leaving 13 bases between them. Germline V gene lookup returns CDR1 GTSNPN and CDR2 SVGIG (reference sequence). This CDR3 has 13 amino acids. The CDR3 spells CAWGRGGADTQYF. In DNA, the CDR3 is TGTGCCTGGGGAAGAGGGGGGGCAGATACGCAGTATTTT. Full variable domain (outside the CDR3, taken from reference TRBV30 and TRBJ2-3): SQTIHQWPATLVQPVGSPLSLECTVEGTSNPNLYWYRQAAGRGLQLLFYSVGIGQISSEVPQNLSASRPQDRQFILSSKKLLLSDSGFYLCAWGRGGADTQYFGPGTRLTVL.

A single count supports this clone. The J gene is TRBJ1-2, the V gene TRBV9, with D perhaps TRBD1 (5 bases). With 0 bases removed from V and 5 bases from J, the gap between germline ends came to 11 bases. This CDR3 spans 14 amino acids. Germline loops: CDR1 SGDLS, CDR2 YYNGEE. CDR3 sequence (DNA): TGTGCCAGCAGCGTAGATCACAGGCCTTATGGCTACACCTTC. It encodes CASSVDHRPYGYTF.

V gene TRBV2 combines with J gene TRBJ1-2; D unresolved. Germline lookup yields CDR1 SNHLY and CDR2 FYNNEI. This CDR3 has 13 amino acids. V was cut by 4 bases and J by 4 bases, with 10 bases left in between. The DNA of the CDR3 is TGTGCCAGCAGTGGGGCAGCCCTCTATGGCTACACCTTC. Protein product: CASSGAALYGYTF.